This T cell receptor (beta chain) was captured by sequencing in a study of response to subunit inactivated influenza vaccine. In this sample, this clonotype turned up a few times. TCRdb itself ran the RT-PCR reads through MiXCR, one entry per CDR3 protein. The repertoire holds roughly 550,000 distinct CDR3 sequences, with around 21% as singletons. This sample was shared with a second study, whose subject was T cells expressing NK-cell markers. This second study says: Making the TCR beta cDNA relied on 5'RACE template switching with UMIs. Serological testing identified most of the eight sequenced donors as HCMV-seropositive and one as seronegative. Only alpha-beta TCR T cells were sorted in several experiments, using an anti-gamma-delta TCR antibody. Several donors' CD3+CD56-NKG2C+ cells were dominated by the same clonotypes.

This TCR was sampled from a middle-aged man who received an inactivated influenza vaccine. This specimen was CD4+ T cells sorted from PBMCs, taken 11 to 12 days after vaccination.

As DNA, the CDR3 is TGTGCCAGCAGCCCACCCGTAGGTCAAGTGGAAACCTACGAGCAGTACTTC. Protein product: CASSPPVGQVETYEQYF. The chain is built from TRBV7-9 and TRBJ2-7; D not certain. Germline V gene lookup returns CDR1 SEHNR and CDR2 FQNEAQ (reference sequence). This CDR3 region has 17 residues. Deletions cut 5 bases from V and 2 bases from J, with 22 bases between.